This T cell receptor beta chain is drawn from a study of CD8+CD57+ T cells in acquired aplastic anemia. Germline V CDR1 and CDR2: WSHSY, SAAADI. Trimming cost V 3 bases and J 8 bases, with 8 bases left between them. This CDR3 is 11 amino acids long. Genomic DNA acted as the template from which TCR beta VDJ combination and CDR3 sequence profiling were carried out. TCRdb re-analysed the reads in MiXCR, keeping a single row per CDR3 protein. The sample lists 190,000 or so distinct CDR3 sequences, approximately 52% occurring once. In patients chosen for sequencing, flow cytometry had shown CD8+CD57+ cell expansion.

Source material: sorted CD4+, CD8+, or CD8+CD57+ T cells (not recorded which) from PBMCs. The TCR originated in a human donor with aplastic anemia. This chain joins TRBV10-2 and TRBJ2-7; D ambiguous. This CDR3 reads CASSESPKQYF. CDR3 nucleotides: TGCGCCAGCAGTGAATCCCCTAAGCAGTACTTC.